The present T cell receptor beta chain was sequenced within a study of blood T cells in healthy people across ages. The germline V gene encodes CDR1 MNHEY and CDR2 SVGEGT. This CDR3 is 14 amino acids long. J was trimmed by 5 bases and V by 5 bases; bases with no gene match: 8. Note on this clonotype: Its matching antigen is unknown.

Primers used in a second PCR of roughly 6 to 11 cycles were a sample-barcoded 5' primer and a J-beta primer mix. No fewer than 2.5 million CDR3-containing paired-end reads came from each sample. From the 5' RACE reads, TCRdb called clonotypes with MiXCR, one entry per CDR3 protein. Here the sample spans about 900,000 distinct CDR3 sequences, approximately 59% being singletons. It was 9.5 to 10 milliliters of peripheral blood that were drawn from each donor. Broader study findings: TCR beta diversity per million T cells fell roughly linearly with age.

The chain recombines TRBV6-2 or TRBV6-3 with TRBJ2-7; 8 bases agree with TRBD2. The sample consisted of blood. This receptor was taken from a man under 40 in good health. In nucleotides, the CDR3 is TGTGCCAGCAGTACCGGCGGGGGGAAAAACGAGCAGTACTTC. This encodes CASSTGGGKNEQYF.